This T cell receptor beta chain derives from a study of identical twins. Findings and limits, study-wide: Models came in too low on out-of-frame TCR alpha sharing in monozygotic twins. Twin-shared out-of-frame alpha sequences were enriched for low generation probability. Memory repertoires showed no such pattern, whereas abundant cord blood beta clonotypes carried fewer insertions.

A template switching step contributed a universal primer site, while unique molecular identifiers were present in the cDNA. In TCRdb, the 5' RACE reads were re-called with MiXCR into one record per CDR3 protein. Of about 250,000 distinct CDR3 sequences listed, over 12% were seen once; the top ten hold 7% to 9.5%. In germline, CDR1 is SQVTM, CDR2 ANQGSEA. J lost 3 bases, V lost 5 bases, and 6 bases had no gene match. The CDR3 spans 14 residues. A note on this clonotype: Antigen: not known.

This clonotype was obtained from a woman aged 18-29 years in good health. The sample taken for sequencing was memory (CD45RO+) T cells sorted from blood. The chain joins TRBV29-1 to TRBJ2-7, with TRBD2 identical over 11 bases. The CDR3 here is CSVHSGRANYEQYF. Written as DNA, the CDR3 is TGCAGCGTTCATAGCGGGAGGGCTAACTACGAGCAGTACTTC.